The source of this T cell receptor beta chain is a study of CD8+CD57+ T cells in acquired aplastic anemia. Overall study context: Quantities of DNA derived from sorted CD4+ and CD8+ cells averaged around 3 ug.

General study results and limits: Patient and control CD8+ Simpson's diversity was not significantly different. Overlapping CD8+ CDR3 repertoires of patients and controls contained twenty-nine shared sequences.

Sequencing involved patients with CD8+CD57+ cell expansion previously shown by flow cytometry. Blood sampling was performed on the patients, and none of them had received therapy by then. A word on this clonotype: What it binds is unknown.

Genomic DNA constituted the template upon which TCR beta VDJ and CDR3 profiling was performed. TCRdb reanalysed the reads using MiXCR and keeps one entry per CDR3 protein. Among about 160,000 distinct CDR3 sequences listed, around half were seen once. The V gene lost 5 bases and the J gene lost 6 bases, with 10 bases spanning the gap. This CDR3 spans 12 amino acids. The receptor comes from a human donor with aplastic anemia. Material for sequencing was sorted CD4+, CD8+, or CD8+CD57+ T cells (not recorded which) from PBMCs. The chain uses TRBV12-3 or TRBV12-4 and TRBJ1-1, with D possibly being TRBD1 (6 bases). CDR3 DNA: TGTGCCAGCAGTCCAGGGGTTGCTGAAGCTTTCTTT. Translating it yields CASSPGVAEAFF.